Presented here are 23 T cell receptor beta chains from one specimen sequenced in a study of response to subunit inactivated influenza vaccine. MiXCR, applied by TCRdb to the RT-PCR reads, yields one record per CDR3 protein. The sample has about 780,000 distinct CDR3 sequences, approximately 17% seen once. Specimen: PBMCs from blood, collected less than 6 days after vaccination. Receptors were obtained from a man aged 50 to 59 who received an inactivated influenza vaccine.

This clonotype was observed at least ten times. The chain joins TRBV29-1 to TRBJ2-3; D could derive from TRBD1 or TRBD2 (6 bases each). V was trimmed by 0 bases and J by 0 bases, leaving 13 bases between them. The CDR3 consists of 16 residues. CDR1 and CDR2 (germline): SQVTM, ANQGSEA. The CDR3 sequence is CSVEDFGGPSTDTQYF. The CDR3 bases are TGCAGCGTTGAAGACTTTGGGGGGCCTAGCACAGATACGCAGTATTTT.

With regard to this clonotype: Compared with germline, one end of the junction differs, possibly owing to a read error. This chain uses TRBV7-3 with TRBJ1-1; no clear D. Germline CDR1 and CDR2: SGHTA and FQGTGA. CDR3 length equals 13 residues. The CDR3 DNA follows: TGTGCCAGCAGTTTAATAGCGAACACTGAAGCTTTCTTT. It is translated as CASSLIANTEAFF.

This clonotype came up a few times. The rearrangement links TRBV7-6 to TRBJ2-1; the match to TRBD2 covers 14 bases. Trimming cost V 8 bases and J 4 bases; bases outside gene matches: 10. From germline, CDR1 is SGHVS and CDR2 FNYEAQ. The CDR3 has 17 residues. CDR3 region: CASPGRGLAGEYNEQFF. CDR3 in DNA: TGTGCCAGCCCAGGCCGGGGACTAGCGGGGGAATACAATGAGCAGTTCTTC. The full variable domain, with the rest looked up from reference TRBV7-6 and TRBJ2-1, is GAGVSQSPRYKVTKRGQDVALRCDPISGHVSLYWYRQALGQGPEFLTYFNYEAQQDKSGLPNDRFSAERPEGSISTLTIQRTEQRDSAMYRCASPGRGLAGEYNEQFFGPGTRLTVL.

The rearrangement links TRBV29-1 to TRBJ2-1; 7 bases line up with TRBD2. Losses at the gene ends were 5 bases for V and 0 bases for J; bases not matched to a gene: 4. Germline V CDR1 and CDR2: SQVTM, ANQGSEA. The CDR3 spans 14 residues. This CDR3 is CSVTRTSSYNEQFF. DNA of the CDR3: TGCAGCGTTACCAGGACTAGCTCCTACAATGAGCAGTTCTTC.

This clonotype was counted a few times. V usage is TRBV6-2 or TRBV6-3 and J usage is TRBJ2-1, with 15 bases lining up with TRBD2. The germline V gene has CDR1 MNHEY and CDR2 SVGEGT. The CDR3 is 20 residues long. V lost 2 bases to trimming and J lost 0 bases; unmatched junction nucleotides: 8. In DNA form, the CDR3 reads TGTGCCAGCAGTTACCGGGGACTAGCGGGGGGCAGGAGCTCCTACAATGAGCAGTTCTTC. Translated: CASSYRGLAGGRSSYNEQFF.

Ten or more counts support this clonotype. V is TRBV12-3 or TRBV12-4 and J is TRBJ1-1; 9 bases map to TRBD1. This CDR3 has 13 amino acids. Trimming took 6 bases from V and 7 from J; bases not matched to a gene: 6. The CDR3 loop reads CASRLTGGIEAFF. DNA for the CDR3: TGTGCCAGCAGGTTGACAGGGGGGATTGAAGCTTTCTTT.

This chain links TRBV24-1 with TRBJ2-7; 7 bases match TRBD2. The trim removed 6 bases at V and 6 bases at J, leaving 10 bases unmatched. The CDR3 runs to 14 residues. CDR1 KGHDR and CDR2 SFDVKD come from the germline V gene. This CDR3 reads CATSRGGGLSEQYF. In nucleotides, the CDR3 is TGTGCCACCAGTCGCGGGGGAGGTCTATCCGAGCAGTACTTC.

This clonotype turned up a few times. The CDR3 is CASSLTSISTDTQYF. The CDR3 DNA follows: TGCGCCAGCAGCTTGACTAGCATATCGACAGATACGCAGTATTTT. The V gene is TRBV5-1, the J gene TRBJ2-3; D may be TRBD2 (6 bases). The ends were cut back, 1 base at V and 3 bases at J, with 12 bases in the middle. CDR3 length: 15 residues. CDR1 and CDR2 (germline): SGHRS, YFSETQ.

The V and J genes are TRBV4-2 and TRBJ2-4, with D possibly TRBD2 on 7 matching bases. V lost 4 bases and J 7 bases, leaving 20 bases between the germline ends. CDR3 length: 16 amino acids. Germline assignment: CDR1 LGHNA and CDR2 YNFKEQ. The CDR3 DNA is TGTGCCAGCAGCCCAACGCTCGGAAGGGGGGGGAACATTCAGTACTTC. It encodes CASSPTLGRGGNIQYF.

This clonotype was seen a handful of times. CDR3 region: CASSRRQSSYEQYF. CDR3 in DNA: TGTGCCAGCAGCAGACGACAGAGCTCCTACGAGCAGTACTTC. V gene TRBV9 combines with J gene TRBJ2-7; D perhaps matches TRBD1 (5 bases). Germline V lookup: CDR1 SGDLS, CDR2 YYNGEE. The CDR3 spans 14 residues. V was shortened by 4 bases and J by 0 bases, with 11 bases between the two germline ends. Full variable domain (outside the CDR3, taken from reference TRBV9 and TRBJ2-7): DSGVTQTPKHLITATGQRVTLRCSPRSGDLSVYWYQQSLDQGLQFLIQYYNGEERAKGNILERFSAQQFPDLHSELNLSSLELGDSALYFCASSRRQSSYEQYFGPGTRLTVT.

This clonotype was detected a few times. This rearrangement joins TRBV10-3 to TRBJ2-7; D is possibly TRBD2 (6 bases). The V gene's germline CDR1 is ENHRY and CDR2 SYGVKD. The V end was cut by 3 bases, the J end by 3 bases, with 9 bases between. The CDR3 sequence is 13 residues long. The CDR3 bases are TGTGCCATCAGTGAAGGGACTTACTACGAGCAGTACTTC. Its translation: CAISEGTYYEQYF.

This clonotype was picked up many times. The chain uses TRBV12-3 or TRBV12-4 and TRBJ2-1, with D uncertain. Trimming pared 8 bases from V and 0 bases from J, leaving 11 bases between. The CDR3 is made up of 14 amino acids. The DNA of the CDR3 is TGTGCCAGCGGGTACTTGAGCTCCTACAATGAGCAGTTCTTC. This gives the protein CASGYLSSYNEQFF.

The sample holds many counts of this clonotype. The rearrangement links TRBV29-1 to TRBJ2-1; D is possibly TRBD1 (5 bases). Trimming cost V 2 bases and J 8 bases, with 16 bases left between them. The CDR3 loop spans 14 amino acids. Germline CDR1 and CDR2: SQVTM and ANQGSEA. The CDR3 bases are TGCAGCGTTGAACCGATGCCAGGGAACGATGAGCAGTTCTTC. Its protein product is CSVEPMPGNDEQFF.

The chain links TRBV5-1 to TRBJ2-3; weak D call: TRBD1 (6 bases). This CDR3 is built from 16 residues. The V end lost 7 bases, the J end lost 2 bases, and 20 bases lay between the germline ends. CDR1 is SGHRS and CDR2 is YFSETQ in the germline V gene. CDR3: CASRRGIGQHTDTQYF. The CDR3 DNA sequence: TGCGCCAGCCGCCGTGGAATCGGACAGCACACAGATACGCAGTATTTT.

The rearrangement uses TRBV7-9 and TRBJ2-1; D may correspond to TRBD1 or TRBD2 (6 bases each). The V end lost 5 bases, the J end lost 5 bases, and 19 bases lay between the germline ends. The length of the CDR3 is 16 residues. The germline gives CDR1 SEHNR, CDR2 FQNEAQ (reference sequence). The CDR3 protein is CASSPLGGRRHNEQFF. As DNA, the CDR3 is TGTGCCAGCAGCCCATTGGGGGGCCGCCGCCACAATGAGCAGTTCTTC. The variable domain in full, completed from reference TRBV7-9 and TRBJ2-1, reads DTGVSQNPRHKITKRGQNVTFRCDPISEHNRLYWYRQTLGQGPEFLTYFQNEAQLEKSRLLSDRFSAERPKGSFSTLEIQRTEQGDSAMYLCASSPLGGRRHNEQFFGPGTRLTVL.

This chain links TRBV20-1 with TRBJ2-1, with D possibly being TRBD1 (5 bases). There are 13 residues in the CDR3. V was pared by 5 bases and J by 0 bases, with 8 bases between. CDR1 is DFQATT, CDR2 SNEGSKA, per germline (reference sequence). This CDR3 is CSADSSSYNEQFF. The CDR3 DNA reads TGCAGTGCTGACAGTAGCTCCTACAATGAGCAGTTCTTC.

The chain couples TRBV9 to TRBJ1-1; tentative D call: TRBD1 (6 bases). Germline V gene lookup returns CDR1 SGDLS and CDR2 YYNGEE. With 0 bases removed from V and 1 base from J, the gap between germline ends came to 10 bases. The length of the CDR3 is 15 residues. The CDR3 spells CASSVGGRRNTEAFF. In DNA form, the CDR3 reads TGTGCCAGCAGCGTAGGGGGGCGGCGGAACACTGAAGCTTTCTTT.

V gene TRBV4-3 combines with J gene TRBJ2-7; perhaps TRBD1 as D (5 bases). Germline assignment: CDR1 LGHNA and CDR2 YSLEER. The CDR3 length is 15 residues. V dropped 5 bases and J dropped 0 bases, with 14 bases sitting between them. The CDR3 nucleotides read TGCGCCAGCAGCTCGGACATCCTTGGCTCCTACGAGCAGTACTTC. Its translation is CASSSDILGSYEQYF.

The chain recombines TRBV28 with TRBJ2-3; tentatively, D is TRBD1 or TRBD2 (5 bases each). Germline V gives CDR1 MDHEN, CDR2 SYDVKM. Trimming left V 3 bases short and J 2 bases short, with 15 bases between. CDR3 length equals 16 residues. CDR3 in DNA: TGTGCCAGCAGTTTCCGGATGAGGGACCCCACAGATACGCAGTATTTT. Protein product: CASSFRMRDPTDTQYF.

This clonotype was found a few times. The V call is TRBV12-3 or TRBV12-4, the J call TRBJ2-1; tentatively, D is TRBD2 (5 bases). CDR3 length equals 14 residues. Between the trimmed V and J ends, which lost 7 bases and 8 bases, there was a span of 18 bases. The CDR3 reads CASTSGIKGDEQFF. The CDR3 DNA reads TGTGCCAGCACCTCGGGAATAAAAGGCGATGAGCAGTTCTTC.

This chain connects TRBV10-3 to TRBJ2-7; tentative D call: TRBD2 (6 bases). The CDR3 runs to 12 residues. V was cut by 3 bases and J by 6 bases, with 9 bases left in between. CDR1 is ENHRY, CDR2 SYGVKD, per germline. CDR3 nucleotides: TGTGCCATCAGTGACGGGACTTTCGAGCAGTACTTC. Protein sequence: CAISDGTFEQYF.

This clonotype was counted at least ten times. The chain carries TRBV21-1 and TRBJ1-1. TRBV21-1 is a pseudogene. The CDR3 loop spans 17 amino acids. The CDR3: CASSPPRRREGNTEAFF. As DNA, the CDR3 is TGTGCCAGCAGCCCTCCCCGAAGAAGAGAGGGGAACACTGAAGCTTTCTTT.

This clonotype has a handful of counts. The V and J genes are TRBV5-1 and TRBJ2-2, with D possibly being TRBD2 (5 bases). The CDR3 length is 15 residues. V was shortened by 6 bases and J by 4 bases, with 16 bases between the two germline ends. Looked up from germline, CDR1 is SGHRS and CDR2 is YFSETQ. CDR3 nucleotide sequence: TGCGCCAGCACCACCAGCGGTAGATCCACCGGGGAGCTGTTTTTT. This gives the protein CASTTSGRSTGELFF.